The 30 T cell receptor beta chains given below trace back to one sample, sequenced in a study of control samples from healthy donors and cancer patients. Sequenced by immunoSEQ multiplex PCR; TCRdb stores in-frame clones only, minus some. The table lists approximately 60,000 clones, roughly 85% of them singletons. The sample consisted of blood. The receptors shown here come from a man in his forties in good health.

In this sample, this clone turned up once. The CDR3 DNA is TGTGCCAGTAGTATACGCCGGCCACGATACAATGAGCAGTTCTTC. Translation gives CASSIRRPRYNEQFF. This chain links TRBV19 with TRBJ2-1; D is unclear. V was trimmed by 2 bases and J by 4 bases, leaving 12 bases between them. CDR1 and CDR2 (germline): LNHDA, SQIVND (reference sequence). The CDR3 contains 15 residues.

V usage is TRBV5-1 and J usage is TRBJ2-7; 8 positions match TRBD1. Looked up from germline, CDR1 is SGHRS and CDR2 is YFSETQ. The CDR3 has 15 residues. The trim removed 1 base at V and 0 bases at J, leaving 3 bases unmatched. In DNA form, the CDR3 reads TGCGCCAGCAGCTTGCGACAGGGGAGCTCCTACGAGCAGTACTTC. Translation gives CASSLRQGSSYEQYF. The complete variable domain, with remaining parts taken from reference TRBV5-1 and TRBJ2-7, reads KAGVTQTPRYLIKTRGQQVTLSCSPISGHRSVSWYQQTPGQGLQFLFEYFSETQRNKGNFPGRFSGRQFSNSRSEMNVSTLELGDSALYLCASSLRQGSSYEQYFGPGTRLTVT.

This clone was detected once. This chain connects TRBV7-2 to TRBJ2-7; 8 positions agree with TRBD2. Germline trimming cut 2 bases from V and 6 bases from J; bases unmatched to any gene: 6. The CDR3 spans 14 residues. Germline-derived CDR1 and CDR2 are SGHTA and FQGNSA. This CDR3 is CASSLKAGVGEQYF. The CDR3 nucleotides are TGTGCCAGCAGCTTAAAAGCGGGAGTAGGCGAGCAGTACTTC. Looking up the rest from reference TRBV7-2 and TRBJ2-7 gives the full variable domain: GAGVSQSPSNKVTEKGKDVELRCDPISGHTALYWYRQSLGQGLEFLIYFQGNSAPDKSGLPSDRFSAERTGGSVSTLTIQRTQQEDSAVYLCASSLKAGVGEQYFGPGTRLTVT.

The rearrangement joins TRBV3-1 (or the pseudogene TRBV3-2) to TRBJ1-2; D remains unclear. V was clipped by 3 bases and J by 4 bases, with 6 bases between them. Germline CDR1 is LGHDT and CDR2 is YNNKEL (reference sequence). This CDR3 has 12 residues. The chain's CDR3 is CASSQGGYGYTF. CDR3 bases: TGTGCCAGCAGCCAGGGCGGCTATGGCTACACCTTC.

The rearrangement links TRBV28 to TRBJ2-5, with 12 bases that match TRBD1. V gave up 6 bases and J gave up 5 bases; unmatched junction bases: 4. Germline CDR1 is MDHEN and CDR2 is SYDVKM. The CDR3 loop spans 14 amino acids. CDR3 amino acids: CASSGTGGTETQYF. In DNA form, the CDR3 reads TGTGCCAGCAGCGGGACAGGGGGCACGGAGACCCAGTACTTC.

CDR3 DNA sequence: TGTGCCAGCAGCTTGGGACAGTCGTTACAAGAGACCCAGTACTTC. Amino acid sequence: CASSLGQSLQETQYF. The chain employs TRBV5-4 and TRBJ2-5; perhaps TRBD1 as D (5 bases). The CDR3 loop spans 15 amino acids. The V gene lost 0 bases and the J gene lost 2 bases, with 11 bases spanning the gap. Germline V gives CDR1 SGHNT, CDR2 YYREEE (reference sequence).

This clone occurred a few times. The chain couples TRBV10-3 to TRBJ2-7; D uncertain. CDR1 and CDR2 (germline): ENHRY, SYGVKD. The CDR3 extends over 14 amino acids. V was clipped by 0 bases and J by 2 bases, with 8 bases between them. The CDR3, as DNA: TGTGCCATCAGTGAGTCTAGTGGGGCCTACGAGCAGTACTTC. It specifies CAISESSGAYEQYF.

This clone came up once. The chain has TRBV25-1 and TRBJ1-4; 9 bases match TRBD1. The CDR3 spans 18 residues. Germline loops: CDR1 MGHDK, CDR2 SYGVNS. With 3 bases clipped from V and 0 bases from J, the junction kept 8 bases outside the gene matches. CDR3 residues: CASSERPDRGATNEKLFF. In DNA, the CDR3 is TGTGCCAGCAGTGAGCGCCCGGACAGGGGAGCAACTAATGAAAAACTGTTTTTT.

This clone appeared a single time. V is TRBV19 and J is TRBJ1-5, with D possibly TRBD1 on 6 matching bases. Trimming left V 8 bases short and J 1 base short, with 12 bases between. Germline V CDR1 and CDR2: LNHDA, SQIVND (reference sequence). The CDR3 is 14 amino acids. CDR3 sequence reads: CASRFQGSNQPQHF. The CDR3 DNA reads TGTGCCAGTCGGTTTCAGGGGAGCAATCAGCCCCAGCATTTT.

The CDR3 protein is CASSQDSNEQFF. DNA for the CDR3: TGTGCCAGCAGCCAAGACAGCAATGAGCAGTTCTTC. The chain uses TRBV3-1 (or the pseudogene TRBV3-2) and TRBJ2-1; no definite D call. V lost 0 bases and J lost 6, with 3 bases in between. The length of the CDR3 is 12 residues. CDR1 is LGHDT and CDR2 is YNNKEL in the germline V gene (reference sequence).

The CDR3 coding sequence is TGCGCCAGCAGGGAGACACCAGCCAAAAACATTCAGTACTTC. Residues: CASRETPAKNIQYF. The chain recombines TRBV5-1 with TRBJ2-4, with D hard to call. Germline V gene sequence: CDR1 SGHRS, CDR2 YFSETQ. V gave up 5 bases and J gave up 0 bases, with 9 bases separating them. This CDR3 has 14 residues. Based on the CDR3 plus reference TRBV5-1 and TRBJ2-4, the full variable domain is KAGVTQTPRYLIKTRGQQVTLSCSPISGHRSVSWYQQTPGQGLQFLFEYFSETQRNKGNFPGRFSGRQFSNSRSEMNVSTLELGDSALYLCASRETPAKNIQYFGAGTRLSVL.

The chain's CDR3 is CASAIGQGITKAFF. The DNA of the CDR3 is TGTGCCAGCGCCATAGGACAGGGGATTACAAAAGCTTTCTTT. The J gene is TRBJ1-1, the V gene TRBV19, with 9 bases fitting TRBD1. CDR1 is LNHDA and CDR2 is SQIVND in the germline V gene (reference sequence). The CDR3 covers 14 residues. V lost 9 bases to trimming and J lost 9 bases; unmatched junction nucleotides: 14.

This chain links TRBV7-8 with TRBJ2-3; possibly TRBD1 or TRBD2 for D (5 bases each). Germline V gene lookup returns CDR1 SGHVS and CDR2 FQNEAQ. Trimming removed 5 bases from V and 2 bases from J, with 20 bases in between. This CDR3 spans 17 amino acids. This CDR3 reads CASSPGGGFRFTDTQYF. The DNA of the CDR3 is TGTGCCAGCAGCCCCGGTGGGGGATTTAGATTCACAGATACGCAGTATTTT.

This clone has a single count. This chain joins TRBV5-4 and TRBJ1-6; D might be TRBD1 (5 bases). The CDR3 has 14 residues. V lost 1 base to trimming and J lost 8 bases, with 10 bases between them. The germline CDR1 and CDR2 sequences are SGHNT and YYREEE (reference sequence). The CDR3 here is CASSLRGSHSPLHF. CDR3 sequence (DNA): TGTGCCAGCAGCTTGAGGGGTTCGCATTCACCCCTCCACTTT.

The J gene is TRBJ1-2, the V gene TRBV2, with 9 bases lining up with TRBD1. Germline CDR1 and CDR2: SNHLY and FYNNEI. V trimming: 2 bases; J trimming: 8 bases; junction bases outside the gene matches: 3. This CDR3 comprises 13 residues. The CDR3 nucleotides read TGTGCCAGCAGTGAATCCACAGGGGGCGGCTACACCTTC. It is translated as CASSESTGGGYTF.

This clone was counted between two and nine times. The J gene is TRBJ1-5, the V gene TRBV2; 8 bases line up with TRBD1. The length of the CDR3 is 14 residues. The germline gives CDR1 SNHLY, CDR2 FYNNEI. V lost 3 bases to trimming and J lost 9 bases; unmatched junction nucleotides: 7. In DNA form, the CDR3 reads TGTGCCAGCAGTGAGGGACAGGCTTTAACGCCCCAGCATTTT. Residues: CASSEGQALTPQHF.

This chain links TRBV29-1 with TRBJ2-7, with 7 bases matching TRBD1. The CDR3 covers 13 residues. V was clipped by 5 bases and J by 5 bases; unmatched bases: 9. CDR1 SQVTM and CDR2 ANQGSEA come from the germline V gene. CDR3 region: CSVNRGLSHEQYF. The CDR3 DNA is TGCAGCGTTAACAGGGGCTTGAGCCACGAGCAGTACTTC.

This chain joins TRBV3-1 (or the pseudogene TRBV3-2) and TRBJ2-5, with a weak D call TRBD2 (5 bases). Trimming left V 4 bases short and J 2 bases short, with 5 bases between. CDR3 length: 12 residues. Per the germline V gene, CDR1 is LGHDT and CDR2 is YNNKEL (reference sequence). CDR3 in DNA: TGTGCCAGCAGCCGAGGGCAAGAGACCCAGTACTTC. Amino acids: CASSRGQETQYF.

In this sample, this clone turned up once. The chain is built from TRBV5-4 and TRBJ1-2, with 9 bases identical to TRBD1. The V segment lost 4 bases and the J segment 5 bases; nucleotides outside the gene matches: 9. This CDR3 spans 15 amino acids. Germline V lookup: CDR1 SGHNT, CDR2 YYREEE (reference sequence). As DNA, the CDR3 is TGTGCCAGCAGCGGCGGACAGGGGCAGGGGTATGGCTACACCTTC. Protein sequence: CASSGGQGQGYGYTF.

The chain combines TRBV6-4 with TRBJ2-2, with a weak D call TRBD2 (5 bases). V lost 8 bases, J lost 3 bases, and 16 bases lay in between. Germline assignment: CDR1 MRHNA and CDR2 SNTAGT. The CDR3 has 15 residues. The chain's CDR3 is CASRGDYRDTGELFF. DNA for the CDR3: TGTGCCAGCCGGGGAGACTATCGAGACACCGGGGAGCTGTTTTTT.

The chain links TRBV5-6 to TRBJ2-7; D remains ambiguous. Germline V gene data show CDR1 as SGHDT and CDR2 as YYEEEE. The CDR3 sequence is 11 residues long. V gave up 5 bases and J gave up 7 bases, with 10 bases separating them. This CDR3 is CASRGRREQYF. The CDR3 coding sequence is TGTGCCAGCAGGGGTAGGCGGGAGCAGTACTTC.

The sample holds one count of this clone. J is TRBJ2-5 and V is TRBV15; D is possibly TRBD2 (5 bases). CDR1 is LNHNV, CDR2 YYDKDF, per germline (reference sequence). Trimming shortened V by 0 bases and J by 4 bases, and 12 bases separated the two germline ends. The CDR3 totals 15 residues. The CDR3 DNA follows: TGTGCCACCAGCAGAGATCTAACAAGCGGAGAGACCCAGTACTTC. Its translation is CATSRDLTSGETQYF.

V gene TRBV7-8 combines with J gene TRBJ2-5, with 7 bases matching TRBD1. V lost 3 bases to trimming and J lost 4 bases; unmatched junction nucleotides: 14. Germline V gene lookup returns CDR1 SGHVS and CDR2 FQNEAQ. The CDR3 has 17 amino acids. CDR3 in amino acids: CASSFFSTGQIGETQYF. The CDR3 nucleotides read TGTGCCAGCAGCTTCTTCTCGACAGGGCAGATAGGAGAGACCCAGTACTTC.

CDR3 region: CAWSVGYAAYGYTF. Here the CDR3 DNA reads TGTGCCTGGAGTGTAGGGTACGCCGCCTATGGCTACACCTTC. V usage is TRBV30 and J usage is TRBJ1-2; no firm D call. Germline assignment: CDR1 GTSNPN and CDR2 SVGIG (reference sequence). The CDR3 is 14 residues long. Deletions cut 0 bases from V and 4 bases from J, with 12 bases between.

The genes are TRBV5-8 and TRBJ2-7; no definite D call. CDR3 length: 12 amino acids. The germline V gene has CDR1 SGHTS and CDR2 YDEGEE. V was shortened by 1 base and J by 10 bases, with 12 bases between the two germline ends. The CDR3 DNA reads TGTGCCAGCAGCTTGAGGCACAGTCCCCAGTACTTC. Amino acid sequence: CASSLRHSPQYF.

This clone has a single count. This sequence joins TRBV10-3 and TRBJ2-3; 12 bases map to TRBD2. The CDR3 has 18 residues. With 7 bases clipped from V and 4 bases from J, the junction kept 15 bases outside the gene matches. Germline V gene lookup returns CDR1 ENHRY and CDR2 SYGVKD. The CDR3 loop reads CAITQSYILAGGPDTQYF. The CDR3 DNA sequence: TGTGCCATCACCCAATCGTATATCCTAGCGGGAGGGCCAGATACGCAGTATTTT.

This chain joins TRBV5-1 and TRBJ2-2, with a weak D call TRBD1 (6 bases). This CDR3 is 15 amino acids long. Trimming shortened V by 4 bases and J by 3 bases, and 13 bases separated the two germline ends. The germline V gene has CDR1 SGHRS and CDR2 YFSETQ. The CDR3 DNA reads TGCGCCAGCAGCGTCGGTCGACAGGACACCGGGGAGCTGTTTTTT. Protein product: CASSVGRQDTGELFF.

The chain combines TRBV15 with TRBJ1-4; D unresolved. V lost 0 bases to trimming and J lost 0 bases, with 14 bases between them. Germline CDR1 is LNHNV and CDR2 is YYDKDF (reference sequence). This CDR3 spans 18 amino acids. CDR3 amino acids: CATSRDLGDSATNEKLFF. As DNA, the CDR3 is TGTGCCACCAGCAGAGATCTCGGGGATAGCGCAACTAATGAAAAACTGTTTTTT.

This clone is judged medium-sized. The V and J genes are TRBV28 and TRBJ2-1, with no clear D. CDR3 length: 13 amino acids. CDR1 is MDHEN, CDR2 SYDVKM, per germline. Trimming stripped 8 bases from V and 4 bases from J, with 12 bases between. CDR3: CASSLPDYNEQFF. The CDR3, as DNA: TGTGCCAGCTCCCTCCCCGATTACAATGAGCAGTTCTTC.

CDR3: CASSRQGYNEQFF. The DNA of the CDR3 is TGTGCCAGCAGTCGACAGGGCTACAATGAGCAGTTCTTC. This chain uses TRBV6-2 or TRBV6-3 with TRBJ2-1; 7 bases fit TRBD1. This CDR3 region has 13 residues. In germline, CDR1 is MNHEY, CDR2 SVGEGT. The V segment lost 5 bases and the J segment 3 bases; nucleotides outside the gene matches: 1.